One sample yielded the 13 T cell receptor beta chains listed below, sequenced in a study of blood T cell repertoires in COVID-19. Sequencing used immunoSEQ multiplex PCR; TCRdb keeps in-frame clones, though not all of them. The sample has more than 10,000 clones, about 80% seen once. The material sequenced was peripheral blood. These receptors were taken from a man in his forties with active or convalescent COVID-19.

The chain links TRBV6-6 to TRBJ2-5, with D uncertain. The CDR3 totals 12 residues. Germline lookup yields CDR1 MNHNY and CDR2 SVGAGI (reference sequence). The V gene lost 5 bases and the J gene lost 3 bases, with 7 bases spanning the gap. The CDR3 sequence: CASSPTKETQYF. The CDR3 coding sequence is TGTGCCAGCAGTCCAACTAAAGAGACCCAGTACTTC.

The chain couples TRBV11-1 to TRBJ2-3, with 10 bases aligning to TRBD1. Trimming at V came to 5 bases and at J to 1 base, leaving 3 bases not matched to a gene. CDR3 size: 15 residues. Germline CDR1 SGHAT, CDR2 FQDESV (reference sequence). The CDR3 sequence is CASSTGQGGTDTQYF. The CDR3 nucleotides are TGTGCCAGCAGCACAGGACAGGGGGGCACAGATACGCAGTATTTT.

The rearrangement uses TRBV28 and TRBJ2-2; 11 bases align to TRBD2. The trim removed 1 base at V and 5 bases at J, leaving 6 bases unmatched. The V gene's germline CDR1 is MDHEN and CDR2 SYDVKM. The CDR3 consists of 17 residues. The CDR3 DNA reads TGTGCCAGCAGTTTATCAGTTAGGACTAGCGGGACCGGGGAGCTGTTTTTT. It encodes CASSLSVRTSGTGELFF.

The genes are TRBV7-8 and TRBJ2-3; the D is unclear. This CDR3 spans 15 amino acids. V lost 0 bases and J lost 0, with 7 bases in between. From germline, CDR1 is SGHVS and CDR2 FQNEAQ. CDR3 protein: CASSLASGSTDTQYF. The CDR3, as DNA: TGTGCCAGCAGCTTAGCGTCCGGTAGCACAGATACGCAGTATTTT.

The genes are TRBV6-5 and TRBJ2-7; 16 nucleotides line up with TRBD2. This CDR3 contains 15 residues. CDR1 is MNHEY and CDR2 is SVGAGI in the germline V gene. The V gene end was trimmed by 4 bases and the J gene end by 9 bases; junction bases not matched to a gene: 6. CDR3 sequence (DNA): TGTGCCAGCAGTTCGGGACTAGCGGGAGGGCCGGGGCAGTACTTC. This sequence encodes CASSSGLAGGPGQYF.

This clone was counted between two and nine times. The chain employs TRBV7-3 and TRBJ2-3, with D possibly TRBD2 on 6 matching bases. Germline V lookup: CDR1 SGHTA, CDR2 FQGTGA. The CDR3 extends over 15 amino acids. V shed 4 bases and J shed 0 bases, with 11 bases lying between them. CDR3 protein: CASSSLARSTDTQYF. The CDR3 bases are TGTGCCAGCAGCTCCCTAGCGCGGAGCACAGATACGCAGTATTTT.

This clone came up once. The genes are TRBV4-1 and TRBJ2-5; 9 bases line up with TRBD2. CDR1 is MGHRA and CDR2 is YSYEKL in the germline V gene. J gave up 2 bases and V 0 bases, and 10 bases lay outside the gene matches. CDR3 length equals 18 residues. The CDR3 protein is CASSQDPPPLAGQETQYF. The CDR3 coding sequence is TGCGCCAGCAGCCAAGATCCTCCTCCCCTAGCGGGGCAAGAGACCCAGTACTTC.

The CDR3 loop reads CASTGMNTEAFF. The CDR3 DNA is TGTGCCAGCACAGGCATGAACACTGAAGCTTTCTTT. The V call is TRBV2, the J call TRBJ1-1; no clear D. V lost 7 bases and J 0 bases, leaving 6 bases between the germline ends. CDR3 length equals 12 residues. CDR1 is SNHLY and CDR2 is FYNNEI in the germline V gene.

The V gene is TRBV6-2 or TRBV6-3, the J gene TRBJ1-5, with a tentative D call TRBD1 (5 bases). Germline CDR1 MNHEY, CDR2 SVGEGT. The CDR3 sequence is 16 residues long. V dropped 2 bases and J dropped 6 bases, with 17 bases sitting between them. CDR3 sequence: CASSYGGAGLRQPQHF. The CDR3 DNA reads TGTGCCAGCAGTTACGGCGGGGCGGGCCTTCGTCAGCCCCAGCATTTT.

The chain has TRBV19 and TRBJ2-6; maybe TRBD1 (5 bases). Trimming took 7 bases from V and 1 from J, leaving 14 bases between them. Germline V gene sequence: CDR1 LNHDA, CDR2 SQIVND (reference sequence). The CDR3 covers 16 residues. CDR3 loop: CASTGSRTSGANVLTF. DNA for the CDR3: TGTGCCAGTACAGGTAGCAGGACATCTGGGGCCAACGTCCTGACTTTC.

The chain is built from TRBV27 and TRBJ2-4, with 7 positions matching TRBD1. Per the germline V gene, CDR1 is MNHEY and CDR2 is SMNVEV (reference sequence). Germline trimming cut 8 bases from V and 1 base from J; bases unmatched to any gene: 20. The CDR3 is made up of 19 amino acids. The CDR3 loop is CASSLGPMTGKRAKNIQYF. The CDR3 coding sequence is TGTGCCAGCTCCCTTGGCCCCATGACAGGGAAAAGGGCCAAAAACATTCAGTACTTC.

The chain carries TRBV2 and TRBJ2-2; the D gene is possibly TRBD1 (5 bases). V gave up 5 bases and J gave up 3 bases, with 7 bases separating them. The CDR3 is made up of 13 amino acids. Per the germline V gene, CDR1 is SNHLY and CDR2 is FYNNEI. This CDR3 is CASSQQDTGELFF. The CDR3 DNA is TGTGCCAGCAGTCAACAGGACACCGGGGAGCTGTTTTTT.

The gene calls are TRBV30 and TRBJ1-3; D is unclear. Germline assignment: CDR1 GTSNPN and CDR2 SVGIG (reference sequence). This CDR3 comprises 15 residues. V lost 0 bases and J 3 bases, leaving 12 bases between the germline ends. The CDR3: CAWSVGGSVGNTIYF. Here the CDR3 DNA reads TGTGCCTGGAGTGTCGGAGGGAGCGTTGGAAACACCATATATTTT. The entire variable domain, with the rest obtained from reference TRBV30 and TRBJ1-3, is as follows: SQTIHQWPATLVQPVGSPLSLECTVEGTSNPNLYWYRQAAGRGLQLLFYSVGIGQISSEVPQNLSASRPQDRQFILSSKKLLLSDSGFYLCAWSVGGSVGNTIYFGEGSWLTVV.